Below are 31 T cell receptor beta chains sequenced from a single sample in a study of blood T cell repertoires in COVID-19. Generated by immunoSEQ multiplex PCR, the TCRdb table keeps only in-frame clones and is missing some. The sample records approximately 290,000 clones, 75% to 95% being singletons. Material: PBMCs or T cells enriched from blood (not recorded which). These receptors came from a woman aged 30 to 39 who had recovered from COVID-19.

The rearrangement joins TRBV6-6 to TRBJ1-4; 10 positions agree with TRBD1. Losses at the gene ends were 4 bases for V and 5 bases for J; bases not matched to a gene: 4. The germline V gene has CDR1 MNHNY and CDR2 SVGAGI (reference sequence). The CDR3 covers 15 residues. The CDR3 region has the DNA TGTGCCAGCAGTTCCCTGGGACAGGGGAATGAAAAACTGTTTTTT. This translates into CASSSLGQGNEKLFF.

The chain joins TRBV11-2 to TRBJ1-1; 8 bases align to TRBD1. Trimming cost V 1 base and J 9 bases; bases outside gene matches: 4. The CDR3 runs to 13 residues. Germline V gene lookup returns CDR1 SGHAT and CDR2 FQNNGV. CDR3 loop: CASSLGQGAKAFF. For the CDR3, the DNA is TGTGCCAGCAGCTTAGGGCAGGGGGCAAAAGCTTTCTTT.

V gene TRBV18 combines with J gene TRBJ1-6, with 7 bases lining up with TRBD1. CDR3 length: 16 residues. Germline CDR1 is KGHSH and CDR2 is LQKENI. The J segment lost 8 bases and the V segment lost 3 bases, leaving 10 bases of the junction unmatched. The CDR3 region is CASSPVEQGGHSPLHF. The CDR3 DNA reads TGTGCCAGCTCACCTGTGGAACAAGGGGGCCATTCACCCCTCCACTTT.

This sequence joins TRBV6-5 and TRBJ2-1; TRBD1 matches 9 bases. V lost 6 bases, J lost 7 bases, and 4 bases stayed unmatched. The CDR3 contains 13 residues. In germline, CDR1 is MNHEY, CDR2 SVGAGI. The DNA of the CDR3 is TGTGCCAGCAGCGGGACAGGGCAGAATGAGCAGTTCTTC. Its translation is CASSGTGQNEQFF.

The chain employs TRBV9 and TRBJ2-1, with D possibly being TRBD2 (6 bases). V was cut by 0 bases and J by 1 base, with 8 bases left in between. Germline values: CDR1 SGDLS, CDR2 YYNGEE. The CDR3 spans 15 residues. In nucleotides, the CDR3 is TGTGCCAGCAGCGTAGCGGGAGTTTCCTACAATGAGCAGTTCTTC. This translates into CASSVAGVSYNEQFF. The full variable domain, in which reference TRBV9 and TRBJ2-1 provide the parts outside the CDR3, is DSGVTQTPKHLITATGQRVTLRCSPRSGDLSVYWYQQSLDQGLQFLIQYYNGEERAKGNILERFSAQQFPDLHSELNLSSLELGDSALYFCASSVAGVSYNEQFFGPGTRLTVL.

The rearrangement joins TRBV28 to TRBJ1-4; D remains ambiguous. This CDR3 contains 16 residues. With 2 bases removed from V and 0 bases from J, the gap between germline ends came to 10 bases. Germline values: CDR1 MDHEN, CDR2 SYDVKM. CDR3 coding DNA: TGTGCCAGCAGTTTACATGGGAGAGCAACTAATGAAAAACTGTTTTTT. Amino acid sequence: CASSLHGRATNEKLFF.

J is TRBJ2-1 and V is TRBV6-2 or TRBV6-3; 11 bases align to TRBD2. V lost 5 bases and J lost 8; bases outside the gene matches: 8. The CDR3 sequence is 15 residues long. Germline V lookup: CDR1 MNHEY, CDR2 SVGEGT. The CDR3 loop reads CASSLPTSGKDEQFF. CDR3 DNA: TGTGCCAGCAGTCTTCCGACTAGCGGGAAAGATGAGCAGTTCTTC.

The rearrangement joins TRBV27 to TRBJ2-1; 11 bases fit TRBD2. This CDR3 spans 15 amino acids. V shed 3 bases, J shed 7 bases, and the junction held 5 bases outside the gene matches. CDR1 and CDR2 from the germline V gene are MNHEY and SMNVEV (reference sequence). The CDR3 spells CASSFVSGRANEQFF. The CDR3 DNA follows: TGTGCCAGCAGTTTCGTTAGCGGGAGGGCGAATGAGCAGTTCTTC.

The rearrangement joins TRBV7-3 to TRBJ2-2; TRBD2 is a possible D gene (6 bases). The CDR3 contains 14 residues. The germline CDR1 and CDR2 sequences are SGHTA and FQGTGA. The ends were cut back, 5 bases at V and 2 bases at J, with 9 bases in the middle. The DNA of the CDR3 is TGTGCCAGCAGCGTTAGCGGAAACACCGGGGAGCTGTTTTTT. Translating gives CASSVSGNTGELFF.

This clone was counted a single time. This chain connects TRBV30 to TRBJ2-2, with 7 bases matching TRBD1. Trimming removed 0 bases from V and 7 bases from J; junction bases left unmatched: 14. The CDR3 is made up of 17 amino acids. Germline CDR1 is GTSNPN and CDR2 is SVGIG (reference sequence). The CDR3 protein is CAWSVLPGQRFSGELFF. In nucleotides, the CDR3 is TGTGCCTGGAGTGTACTCCCGGGACAGAGATTTAGCGGGGAGCTGTTTTTT. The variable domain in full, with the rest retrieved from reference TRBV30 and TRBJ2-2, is SQTIHQWPATLVQPVGSPLSLECTVEGTSNPNLYWYRQAAGRGLQLLFYSVGIGQISSEVPQNLSASRPQDRQFILSSKKLLLSDSGFYLCAWSVLPGQRFSGELFFGEGSRLTVL.

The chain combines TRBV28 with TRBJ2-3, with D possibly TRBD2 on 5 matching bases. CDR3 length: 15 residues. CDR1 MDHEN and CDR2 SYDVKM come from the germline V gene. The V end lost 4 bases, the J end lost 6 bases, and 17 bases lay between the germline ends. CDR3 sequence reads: CASSWAPSGFDTQYF. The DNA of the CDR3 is TGTGCCAGCAGTTGGGCCCCCTCGGGGTTCGATACGCAGTATTTT.

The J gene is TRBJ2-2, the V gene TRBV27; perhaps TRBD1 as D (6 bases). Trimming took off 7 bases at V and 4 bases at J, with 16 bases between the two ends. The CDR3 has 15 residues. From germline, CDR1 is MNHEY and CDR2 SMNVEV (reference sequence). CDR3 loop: CASTQRGTGTGELFF. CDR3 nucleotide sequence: TGTGCCAGCACCCAAAGGGGGACGGGCACCGGGGAGCTGTTTTTT.

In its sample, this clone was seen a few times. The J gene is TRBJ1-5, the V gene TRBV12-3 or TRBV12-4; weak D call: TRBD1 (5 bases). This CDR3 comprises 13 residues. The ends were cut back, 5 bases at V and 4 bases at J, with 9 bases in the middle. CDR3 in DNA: TGTGCCAGCAGTATCAGGGAAAATCAGCCCCAGCATTTT. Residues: CASSIRENQPQHF.

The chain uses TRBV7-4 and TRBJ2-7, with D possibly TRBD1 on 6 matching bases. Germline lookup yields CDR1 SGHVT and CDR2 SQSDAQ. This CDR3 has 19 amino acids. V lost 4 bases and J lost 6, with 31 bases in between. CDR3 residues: CASSSPTESLNREKREQYF. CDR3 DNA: TGTGCCAGCAGCTCGCCGACGGAGTCCCTAAACAGGGAAAAACGCGAGCAGTACTTC.

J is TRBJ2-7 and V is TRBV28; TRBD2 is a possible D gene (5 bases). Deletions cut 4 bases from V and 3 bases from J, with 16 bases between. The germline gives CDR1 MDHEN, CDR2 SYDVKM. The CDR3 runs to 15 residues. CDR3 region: CASSSPQLARYEQYF. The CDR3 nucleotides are TGTGCCAGCAGTTCCCCCCAGCTAGCCCGCTACGAGCAGTACTTC.

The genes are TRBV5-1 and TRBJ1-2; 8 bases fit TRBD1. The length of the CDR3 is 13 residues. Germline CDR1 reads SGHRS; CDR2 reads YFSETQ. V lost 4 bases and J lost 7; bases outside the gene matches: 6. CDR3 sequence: CASSGQGSTGYTF. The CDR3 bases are TGCGCCAGCAGCGGACAGGGATCGACTGGCTACACCTTC.

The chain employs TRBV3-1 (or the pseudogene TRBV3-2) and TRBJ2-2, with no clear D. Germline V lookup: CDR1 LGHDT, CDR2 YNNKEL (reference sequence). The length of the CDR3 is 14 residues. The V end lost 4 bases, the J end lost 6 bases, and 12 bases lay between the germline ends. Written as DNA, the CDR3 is TGTGCCAGCAGCCGCGTCAATAACCCCGGGGAGCTGTTTTTT. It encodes CASSRVNNPGELFF.

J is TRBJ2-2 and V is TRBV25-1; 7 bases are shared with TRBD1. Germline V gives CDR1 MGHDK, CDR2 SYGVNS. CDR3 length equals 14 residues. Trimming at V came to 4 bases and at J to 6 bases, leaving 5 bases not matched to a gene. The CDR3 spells CASSVNRGSGELFF. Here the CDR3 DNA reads TGTGCCAGCAGTGTAAACAGGGGCTCCGGGGAGCTGTTTTTT. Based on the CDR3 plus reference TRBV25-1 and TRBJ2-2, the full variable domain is EADIYQTPRYLVIGTGKKITLECSQTMGHDKMYWYQQDPGMELHLIHYSYGVNSTEKGDLSSESTVSRIRTEHFPLTLESARPSHTSQYLCASSVNRGSGELFFGEGSRLTVL.

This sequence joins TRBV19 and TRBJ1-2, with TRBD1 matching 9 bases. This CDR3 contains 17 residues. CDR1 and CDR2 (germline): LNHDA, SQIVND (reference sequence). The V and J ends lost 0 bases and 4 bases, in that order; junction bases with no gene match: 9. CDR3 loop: CASSIDAGGQGLYGYTF. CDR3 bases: TGTGCCAGTAGTATAGACGCCGGGGGACAGGGCCTCTATGGCTACACCTTC.

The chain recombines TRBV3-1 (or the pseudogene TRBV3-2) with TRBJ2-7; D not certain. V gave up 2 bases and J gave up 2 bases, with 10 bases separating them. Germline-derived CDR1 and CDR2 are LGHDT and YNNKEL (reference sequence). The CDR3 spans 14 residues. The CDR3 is CASSQSPQAYEQYF. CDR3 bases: TGTGCCAGCAGCCAAAGCCCCCAGGCCTACGAGCAGTACTTC.

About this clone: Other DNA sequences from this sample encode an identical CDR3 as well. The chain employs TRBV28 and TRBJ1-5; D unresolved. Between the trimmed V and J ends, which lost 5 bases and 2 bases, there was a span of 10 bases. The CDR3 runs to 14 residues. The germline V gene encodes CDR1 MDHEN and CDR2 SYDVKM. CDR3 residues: CASSLSRGNQPQHF. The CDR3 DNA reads TGTGCCAGCAGTCTGTCCCGGGGCAATCAGCCCCAGCATTTT.

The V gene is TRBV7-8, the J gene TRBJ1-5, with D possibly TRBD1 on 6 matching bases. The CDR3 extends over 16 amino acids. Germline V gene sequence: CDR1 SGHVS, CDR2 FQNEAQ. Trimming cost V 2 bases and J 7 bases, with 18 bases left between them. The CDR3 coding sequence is TGTGCCAGCAGCTTACGACAGGTGGCTGAGGGGCAGCCCCAGCATTTT. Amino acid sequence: CASSLRQVAEGQPQHF.

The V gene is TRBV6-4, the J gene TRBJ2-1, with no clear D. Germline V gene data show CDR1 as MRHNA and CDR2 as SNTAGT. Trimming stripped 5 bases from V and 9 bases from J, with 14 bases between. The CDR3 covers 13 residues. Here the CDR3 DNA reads TGTGCCAGCAGTCCTCACACAGAAAGTGAGCAGTTCTTC. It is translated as CASSPHTESEQFF.

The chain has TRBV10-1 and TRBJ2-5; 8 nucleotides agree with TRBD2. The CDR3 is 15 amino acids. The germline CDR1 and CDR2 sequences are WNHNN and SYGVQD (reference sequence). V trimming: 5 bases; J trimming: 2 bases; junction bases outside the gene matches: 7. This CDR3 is CASSYYSGKQETQYF. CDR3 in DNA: TGCGCCAGCAGTTACTATAGCGGGAAACAAGAGACCCAGTACTTC.

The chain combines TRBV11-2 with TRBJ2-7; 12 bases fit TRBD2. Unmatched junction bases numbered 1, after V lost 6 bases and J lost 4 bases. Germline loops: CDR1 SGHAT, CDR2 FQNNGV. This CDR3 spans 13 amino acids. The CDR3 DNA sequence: TGTGCCAGCAGTGGACTAGCGGGGTACGAGCAGTACTTC. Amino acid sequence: CASSGLAGYEQYF.

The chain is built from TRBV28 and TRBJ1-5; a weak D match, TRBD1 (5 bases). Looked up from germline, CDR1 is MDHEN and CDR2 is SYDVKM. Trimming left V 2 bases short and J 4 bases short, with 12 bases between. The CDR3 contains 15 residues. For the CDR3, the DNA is TGTGCCAGCAGTTTAGGGGCAGACAAGAATCAGCCCCAGCATTTT. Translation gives CASSLGADKNQPQHF. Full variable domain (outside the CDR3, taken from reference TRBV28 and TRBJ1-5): DVKVTQSSRYLVKRTGEKVFLECVQDMDHENMFWYRQDPGLGLRLIYFSYDVKMKEKGDIPEGYSVSREKKERFSLILESASTNQTSMYLCASSLGADKNQPQHFGDGTRLSIL.

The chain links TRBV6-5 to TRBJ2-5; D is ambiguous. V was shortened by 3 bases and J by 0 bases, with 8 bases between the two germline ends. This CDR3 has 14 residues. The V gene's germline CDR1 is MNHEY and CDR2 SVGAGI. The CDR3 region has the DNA TGTGCCAGCAGTTATGAGCCGAACCAAGAGACCCAGTACTTC. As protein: CASSYEPNQETQYF.

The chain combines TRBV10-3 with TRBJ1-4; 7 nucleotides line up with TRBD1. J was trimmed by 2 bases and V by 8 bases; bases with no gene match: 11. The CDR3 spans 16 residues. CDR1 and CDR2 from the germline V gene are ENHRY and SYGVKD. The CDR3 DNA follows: TGTGCCATCTCGGAGGGCGTGACAGGGACTAATGAAAAACTGTTTTTT. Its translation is CAISEGVTGTNEKLFF.

The CDR3, as DNA: TGTGCCTGGAGTGTGGAGGGGATTTCACCCCTCCACTTT. It encodes CAWSVEGISPLHF. The chain recombines TRBV30 with TRBJ1-6, with D perhaps TRBD1 (5 bases). The germline V gene has CDR1 GTSNPN and CDR2 SVGIG (reference sequence). The CDR3 sequence is 13 residues long. Trimming took 0 bases from V and 9 from J, leaving 9 bases between them.

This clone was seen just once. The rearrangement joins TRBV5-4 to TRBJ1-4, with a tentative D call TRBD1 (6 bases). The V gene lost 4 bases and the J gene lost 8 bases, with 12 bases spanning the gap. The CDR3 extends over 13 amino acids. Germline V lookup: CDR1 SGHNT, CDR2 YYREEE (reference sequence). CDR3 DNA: TGTGCCAGCAGCCGTGGGAGGGGGGAAAAACTGTTTTTT. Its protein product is CASSRGRGEKLFF. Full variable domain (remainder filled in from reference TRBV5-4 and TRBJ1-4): ETGVTQSPTHLIKTRGQQVTLRCSSQSGHNTVSWYQQALGQGPQFIFQYYREEENGRGNFPPRFSGLQFPNYSSELNVNALELDDSALYLCASSRGRGEKLFFGSGTQLSVL.

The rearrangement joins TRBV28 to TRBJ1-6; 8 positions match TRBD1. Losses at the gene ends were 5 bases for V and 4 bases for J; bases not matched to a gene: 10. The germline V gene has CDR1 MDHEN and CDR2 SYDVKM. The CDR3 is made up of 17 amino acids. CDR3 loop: CASSPGTGFSYNSPLHF. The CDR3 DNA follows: TGTGCCAGCAGTCCCGGGACAGGATTTTCTTATAATTCACCCCTCCACTTT.